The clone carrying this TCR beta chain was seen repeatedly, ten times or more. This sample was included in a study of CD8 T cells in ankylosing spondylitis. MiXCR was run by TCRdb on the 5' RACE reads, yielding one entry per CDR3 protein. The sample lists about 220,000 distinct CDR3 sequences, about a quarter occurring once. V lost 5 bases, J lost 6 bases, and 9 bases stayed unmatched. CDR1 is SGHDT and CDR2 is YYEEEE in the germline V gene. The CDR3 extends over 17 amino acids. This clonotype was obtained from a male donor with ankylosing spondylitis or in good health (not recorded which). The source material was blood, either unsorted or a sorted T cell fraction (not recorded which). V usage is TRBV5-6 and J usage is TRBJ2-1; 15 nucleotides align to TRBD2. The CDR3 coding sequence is TGTGCCAGCAGTCGGACTAGCGGGAGGGCACTAGGCAATGAGCAGTTCTTC. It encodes CASSRTSGRALGNEQFF.